The rows below give T cell receptor beta chains drawn from one sample of a study of blood T cell repertoires in COVID-19. Sequencing used immunoSEQ multiplex PCR; TCRdb keeps in-frame clones, though not all of them. The sample yields 200,000 to 300,000 clones, over 80% seen once. Sequenced material: peripheral blood. The receptors come from a middle-aged woman who had recovered from COVID-19. Both conserved end residues are part of each CDR3. A D gene is named only where the DNA matches it firmly. A row's size may be missing; if present it is once, few, many or a size class.

j_gene,v_gene,abundance,d_gene,CDR3aa,CDR3nt
TRBJ2-7,TRBV6-2/TRBV6-3,-,TRBD2,CASSAGTSVYEQYF,TGTGCCAGCAGTGCCGGGACTAGCGTCTACGAGCAGTACTTC
TRBJ1-2,TRBV19,-,-,CASSNLRGPYTF,TGTGCCAGTAGTAACCTTCGAGGGCCCTACACCTTC
TRBJ2-5,TRBV7-9,-,-,CALSNPGFQETQYF,TGTGCCCTGTCTAACCCAGGGTTCCAAGAGACCCAGTACTTC
TRBJ2-7,TRBV7-8,-,TRBD2,CASSPLTSAAYEQYF,TGTGCCAGCAGCCCCCTAACTAGCGCGGCCTACGAGCAGTACTTC
TRBJ2-2,TRBV9,-,TRBD1,CASSPQGARFSGELFF,TGTGCCAGCAGCCCCCAGGGGGCGCGGTTCTCCGGGGAGCTGTTTTTT
TRBJ1-2,TRBV6-5,-,-,CASSQGLGYTF,TGTGCCAGCAGTCAGGGGTTGGGCTACACCTTC
TRBJ2-1,TRBV5-1,-,TRBD2,CASSLLAGGSYNEQFF,TGCGCCAGCAGCTTACTAGCGGGGGGCTCCTACAATGAGCAGTTCTTC
TRBJ2-5,TRBV11-2,-,-,CASSFRPVGSGETQYF,TGTGCCAGCAGCTTTCGACCGGTCGGGTCGGGAGAGACCCAGTACTTC
TRBJ1-1,TRBV10-3,-,-,CAISESGPRRAFF,TGTGCCATCAGTGAGTCGGGGCCCCGAAGGGCTTTCTTT
TRBJ1-2,TRBV3-1/TRBV3-2,-,-,CASSHRGTVNYGYTF,TGTGCCAGCAGCCATAGGGGGACGGTTAACTATGGCTACACCTTC
TRBJ1-2,TRBV19,-,TRBD1,CASSFDRGRGLDYGYTF,TGTGCCAGTAGTTTCGACAGGGGGCGCGGGCTAGACTATGGCTACACCTTC
TRBJ1-2,TRBV2,-,TRBD1,CASSWTGGNGNYGYTF,TGTGCCAGCAGCTGGACAGGGGGAAACGGTAACTATGGCTACACCTTC
TRBJ1-3,TRBV19,-,-,CASRDYRAGNTIYF,TGTGCCAGTAGAGACTACAGGGCTGGAAACACCATATATTTT
TRBJ1-1,TRBV3-1/TRBV3-2,-,-,CASSQGRENTEAFF,TGTGCCAGCAGCCAAGGCAGGGAGAACACTGAAGCTTTCTTT
TRBJ1-5,TRBV18,-,-,CASSPRSGRDQPQHF,TGTGCCAGCTCACCCCGGTCCGGCAGGGATCAGCCCCAGCATTTT
TRBJ1-3,TRBV20-1,-,-,CSASIPGSGNTIYF,TGCAGTGCTAGTATTCCGGGCTCTGGAAACACCATATATTTT
TRBJ2-2,TRBV6-1,-,-,CASSPGHNTGELFF,TGTGCCAGCAGCCCGGGACACAACACCGGGGAGCTGTTTTTT
TRBJ1-3,TRBV19,-,-,CASSIGLISGNTIYF,TGTGCCAGTAGTATTGGACTGATCTCTGGAAACACCATATATTTT
TRBJ1-2,TRBV6-2/TRBV6-3,once,-,CASSLRPKRGYGYTF,TGTGCCAGCAGTCTAAGGCCCAAAAGAGGCTATGGCTACACCTTC
TRBJ2-2,TRBV10-2,-,TRBD2,CASNPGGFRELFF,TGCGCCAGCAACCCGGGGGGATTCAGGGAGCTGTTTTTT